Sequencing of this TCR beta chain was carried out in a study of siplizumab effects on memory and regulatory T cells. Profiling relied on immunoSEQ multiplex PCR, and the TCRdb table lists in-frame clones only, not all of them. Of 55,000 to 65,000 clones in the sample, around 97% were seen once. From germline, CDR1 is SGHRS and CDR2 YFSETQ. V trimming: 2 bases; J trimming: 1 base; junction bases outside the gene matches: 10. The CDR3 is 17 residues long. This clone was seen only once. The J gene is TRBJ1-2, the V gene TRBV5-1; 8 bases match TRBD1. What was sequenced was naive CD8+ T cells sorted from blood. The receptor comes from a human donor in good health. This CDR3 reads CASSLLGQDTINYGYTF. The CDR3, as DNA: TGCGCCAGCAGCTTATTGGGACAGGACACTATTAACTATGGCTACACCTTC.